This is a list of T cell receptor beta chains from one sample in a study of shared clonotypes between healthy human individuals. Method: immunoSEQ multiplex PCR; TCRdb's copy keeps in-frame clones and lacks some. The table lists millions of clones, around 90% of them singletons. The material sequenced was naive CD4+ T cells sorted from blood. These receptors originate from a man younger than 35 in good health. CDR3s include the opening cysteine and the closing phenylalanine or tryptophan. Fields, in order: CDR3 DNA, CDR3 protein, V gene, clone size, J gene, CDR3 length, D gene. The D gene is left open where the match is weak. Some rows mark clone size as missing; the rest say once, few, many or name a class of expanded clone.

CDR3 DNA: TGTGCCAGCGAAAAGGAATTTGGGGCCAACGTCCTGACTTTC
CDR3 protein: CASEKEFGANVLTF
V gene: TRBV7-3
clone size: .
J gene: TRBJ2-6
CDR3 length: 14
D gene: .

CDR3 DNA: TGTGCCAGCAGTTCACAGGCCTCTGGAAACACCATATATTTT
CDR3 protein: CASSSQASGNTIYF
V gene: TRBV5-4
clone size: .
J gene: TRBJ1-3
CDR3 length: 14
D gene: .

CDR3 DNA: TGTGCCAGCAGCTACGTGAGCGGTACCGAGCAGTACTTC
CDR3 protein: CASSYVSGTEQYF
V gene: TRBV7-9
clone size: .
J gene: TRBJ2-7
CDR3 length: 13
D gene: .

CDR3 DNA: TGCGCCAGCAGCGGGGGGGAACCACGTGAGACCCAGTACTTC
CDR3 protein: CASSGGEPRETQYF
V gene: TRBV5-1
clone size: .
J gene: TRBJ2-5
CDR3 length: 14
D gene: TRBD2

CDR3 DNA: TGTGCCAGCAGTTACGGACAGGGGGGAAAACTGTTTTTT
CDR3 protein: CASSYGQGGKLFF
V gene: TRBV6-6
clone size: few
J gene: TRBJ1-4
CDR3 length: 13
D gene: TRBD1

CDR3 DNA: TGTGCCAGCAGCCCCCAATTGGGAAGCTCCTATAATTCACCCCTCCACTTT
CDR3 protein: CASSPQLGSSYNSPLHF
V gene: TRBV7-2
clone size: .
J gene: TRBJ1-6
CDR3 length: 17
D gene: .

CDR3 DNA: TGTGCCAGCAGCTTTCTAGCGGGAGTGGCCACCGGGGAGCTGTTTTTT
CDR3 protein: CASSFLAGVATGELFF
V gene: TRBV7-2
clone size: .
J gene: TRBJ2-2
CDR3 length: 16
D gene: TRBD2

CDR3 DNA: TGTGCCAGCAGCTTGTCGGGGGGGCCGATATACGGGCAGTTCTTC
CDR3 protein: CASSLSGGPIYGQFF
V gene: TRBV5-4
clone size: .
J gene: TRBJ2-1
CDR3 length: 15
D gene: TRBD2

CDR3 DNA: TGTGCCAGCAGCTTCAGACTAGCGGTTAACAATGAGCAGTTCTTC
CDR3 protein: CASSFRLAVNNEQFF
V gene: TRBV5-4
clone size: .
J gene: TRBJ2-1
CDR3 length: 15
D gene: TRBD2

CDR3 DNA: TGTGCCAGCAGAGCAGGGGCTGAGACCCAGTACTTC
CDR3 protein: CASRAGAETQYF
V gene: TRBV2
clone size: once
J gene: TRBJ2-5
CDR3 length: 12
D gene: .

CDR3 DNA: TGTGCCAGCAGCTTAGGGTCAGGAGCAGGGAGGGCCTACGAGCAGTACTTC
CDR3 protein: CASSLGSGAGRAYEQYF
V gene: TRBV7-9
clone size: .
J gene: TRBJ2-7
CDR3 length: 17
D gene: TRBD2

CDR3 DNA: TGTGCCAGCAGCTTCGACAGGGAGAGGACCGGGGAGCTGTTTTTT
CDR3 protein: CASSFDRERTGELFF
V gene: TRBV7-3
clone size: .
J gene: TRBJ2-2
CDR3 length: 15
D gene: TRBD1

CDR3 DNA: TGTGCCAGCAGTAGACTAGAAGGCGGCGCAGATACGCAGTATTTT
CDR3 protein: CASSRLEGGADTQYF
V gene: TRBV6-5
clone size: .
J gene: TRBJ2-3
CDR3 length: 15
D gene: .

CDR3 DNA: TGTGCCAGCACCGCCCCCGGGACTGCGGGGAACACTGAAGCTTTCTTT
CDR3 protein: CASTAPGTAGNTEAFF
V gene: TRBV25-1
clone size: .
J gene: TRBJ1-1
CDR3 length: 16
D gene: .

CDR3 DNA: TGTGCCAGCCTAAACTCAGGGGAGCGGTATGGCTACACCTTC
CDR3 protein: CASLNSGERYGYTF
V gene: TRBV6-1
clone size: few
J gene: TRBJ1-2
CDR3 length: 14
D gene: .

CDR3 DNA: TGTGCCAGCAGATTAACAGGGGACGCTAACTATGGCTACACCTTC
CDR3 protein: CASRLTGDANYGYTF
V gene: TRBV7-2
clone size: .
J gene: TRBJ1-2
CDR3 length: 15
D gene: TRBD1

CDR3 DNA: TGTGCCAGCAGGGATATTCGATCCGGAAACACCATATATTTT
CDR3 protein: CASRDIRSGNTIYF
V gene: TRBV6-5
clone size: .
J gene: TRBJ1-3
CDR3 length: 14
D gene: .

CDR3 DNA: TGTGCCAGCAGCGTAGACTACAGCTACGAGCAGTACTTC
CDR3 protein: CASSVDYSYEQYF
V gene: TRBV5-5
clone size: .
J gene: TRBJ2-7
CDR3 length: 13
D gene: .

CDR3 DNA: TGTGCCAGCAGTGAATTTACATATCCCTACGAGCAGTACTTC
CDR3 protein: CASSEFTYPYEQYF
V gene: TRBV6-1
clone size: once
J gene: TRBJ2-7
CDR3 length: 14
D gene: .

CDR3 DNA: TGTGCCAGCAGTTTAATCGGACTAGGACGTTCCGGGGAGCTGTTTTTT
CDR3 protein: CASSLIGLGRSGELFF
V gene: TRBV28
clone size: .
J gene: TRBJ2-2
CDR3 length: 16
D gene: TRBD2

CDR3 DNA: TGTGCCACAAGGCCCCCTCCGGGCAATCAGCCCCAGCATTTT
CDR3 protein: CATRPPPGNQPQHF
V gene: TRBV19
clone size: .
J gene: TRBJ1-5
CDR3 length: 14
D gene: .

CDR3 DNA: TGTGCCAACAGTTACTCGAGATCCGGTATGAACACTGAAGCTTTCTTT
CDR3 protein: CANSYSRSGMNTEAFF
V gene: TRBV6-5
clone size: .
J gene: TRBJ1-1
CDR3 length: 16
D gene: .

CDR3 DNA: TGTGCCAGCAGCACGGACAGCTATGGCTACACCTTC
CDR3 protein: CASSTDSYGYTF
V gene: TRBV5-4
clone size: .
J gene: TRBJ1-2
CDR3 length: 12
D gene: .

CDR3 DNA: TGTGCCAGCAGTTCCCCGGGACTAGCGGCCAATGAGCAGTTCTTC
CDR3 protein: CASSSPGLAANEQFF
V gene: TRBV27
clone size: .
J gene: TRBJ2-1
CDR3 length: 15
D gene: TRBD2

CDR3 DNA: TGTGCCAGTAGTTCAACGGGAGGGGCAGCTGGGGAGCTGTTTTTT
CDR3 protein: CASSSTGGAAGELFF
V gene: TRBV19
clone size: once
J gene: TRBJ2-2
CDR3 length: 15
D gene: TRBD2

CDR3 DNA: TGTGCCAGCAGCTCAGGGGTAGACGGCTACACCTTC
CDR3 protein: CASSSGVDGYTF
V gene: TRBV6-5
clone size: .
J gene: TRBJ1-2
CDR3 length: 12
D gene: .

CDR3 DNA: TGCGCCAGCAGCTTCCAATTGCGACGACAGGGGGAAAGTGATAAAGGCTACACCTTC
CDR3 protein: CASSFQLRRQGESDKGYTF
V gene: TRBV5-1
clone size: .
J gene: TRBJ1-2
CDR3 length: 19
D gene: TRBD1

CDR3 DNA: TGTGCCAGCAGCTTGGGGGGGGACTCCACAGATACGCAGTATTTT
CDR3 protein: CASSLGGDSTDTQYF
V gene: TRBV5-4
clone size: .
J gene: TRBJ2-3
CDR3 length: 15
D gene: .

CDR3 DNA: TGTGCCAGCAGCTTAGGGTGGGGGACTAGCTCCTACAATGAGCAGTTCTTC
CDR3 protein: CASSLGWGTSSYNEQFF
V gene: TRBV7-2
clone size: .
J gene: TRBJ2-1
CDR3 length: 17
D gene: TRBD2

CDR3 DNA: TGCGCCAGCAGCCCCGCGGGAGGGTCCTACGAGCAGTACTTC
CDR3 protein: CASSPAGGSYEQYF
V gene: TRBV5-1
clone size: .
J gene: TRBJ2-7
CDR3 length: 14
D gene: TRBD2

CDR3 DNA: TGTGCCTTCACCCTAGAGGGAGAGACCCAGTACTTC
CDR3 protein: CAFTLEGETQYF
V gene: TRBV30
clone size: .
J gene: TRBJ2-5
CDR3 length: 12
D gene: .

CDR3 DNA: TGTGCCCACAGTTCTGGAAACACCATATATTTT
CDR3 protein: CAHSSGNTIYF
V gene: TRBV30
clone size: few
J gene: TRBJ1-3
CDR3 length: 11
D gene: .

CDR3 DNA: TGTGCCAGCAGCTTATCGACTCCATCCTACAATGAGCAGTTCTTC
CDR3 protein: CASSLSTPSYNEQFF
V gene: TRBV7-2
clone size: .
J gene: TRBJ2-1
CDR3 length: 15
D gene: .

CDR3 DNA: TGCGCCAGCAGTAACACAGGGGCAGGAGGGACAGATACGCAGTATTTT
CDR3 protein: CASSNTGAGGTDTQYF
V gene: TRBV10-1
clone size: once
J gene: TRBJ2-3
CDR3 length: 16
D gene: .

CDR3 DNA: TGCAGCGTTGAAGAGGGCCGACCCACAGATACGCAGTATTTT
CDR3 protein: CSVEEGRPTDTQYF
V gene: TRBV29-1
clone size: .
J gene: TRBJ2-3
CDR3 length: 14
D gene: .

CDR3 DNA: TGTGCCAGCAGTCCCGAGGGGGGAATTAGCAATCAGCCCCAGCATTTT
CDR3 protein: CASSPEGGISNQPQHF
V gene: TRBV28
clone size: once
J gene: TRBJ1-5
CDR3 length: 16
D gene: .

CDR3 DNA: TGTGCCAGCAGCGTAGCCCCGCGGCGGGGAGGGGGGGAAACCTACAATGAGCAGTTCTTC
CDR3 protein: CASSVAPRRGGGETYNEQFF
V gene: TRBV9
clone size: .
J gene: TRBJ2-1
CDR3 length: 20
D gene: .

CDR3 DNA: TGTGCCAGCAGCTTGAGGGAAACCTACGAGCAGTACTTC
CDR3 protein: CASSLRETYEQYF
V gene: TRBV7-2
clone size: .
J gene: TRBJ2-7
CDR3 length: 13
D gene: .

CDR3 DNA: TGTGCCAGCAGCTCGGGACAGGGGTACACTGAAGCTTTCTTT
CDR3 protein: CASSSGQGYTEAFF
V gene: TRBV5-5
clone size: .
J gene: TRBJ1-1
CDR3 length: 14
D gene: TRBD1

CDR3 DNA: TGTGCCAGCAGTCTCCGGGACAGGTCCGACAATGAGCAGTTCTTC
CDR3 protein: CASSLRDRSDNEQFF
V gene: TRBV6-5
clone size: .
J gene: TRBJ2-1
CDR3 length: 15
D gene: TRBD1

CDR3 DNA: TGTGCCAGCAGCGTAGGGATCGGGCTAGCGGGGGGGACGGGAGAGACCCAGTACTTC
CDR3 protein: CASSVGIGLAGGTGETQYF
V gene: TRBV9
clone size: .
J gene: TRBJ2-5
CDR3 length: 19
D gene: TRBD2